Below are 18 T cell receptor beta chains sequenced from a single sample in a study of T-cell reconstitution after alpha-beta-depleted transplantation in children. During its preparation, the TCRbeta library received unique molecular identifiers. A single record per CDR3 protein comes from TCRdb applying MiXCR to the PCR reads. The sample shows 200,000 to 250,000 distinct CDR3 sequences, about 12% of them seen only once. The sequencing used PBMCs from the stem cell graft donor, collected from the stem cell graft. Source of these receptors: a human donor who donated a stem cell graft to a child with acute lymphoblastic leukemia.

This clonotype turned up a few times. The V gene is TRBV12-3 or TRBV12-4, the J gene TRBJ1-1; unclear D gene. The V end lost 5 bases, the J end lost 5 bases, and 15 bases lay between the germline ends. This CDR3 region has 14 residues. In DNA, the CDR3 is TGTGCCAGCAGTCCAGTGAAGGCGGGGACTGAAGCTTTCTTT. Translation: CASSPVKAGTEAFF.

This clonotype was seen repeatedly, ten times or more. This chain uses TRBV7-8 with TRBJ1-5; D might be TRBD1 (5 bases). V lost 6 bases, J lost 5 bases, and 17 bases lay in between. The CDR3 is made up of 15 amino acids. Germline CDR1 reads SGHVS; CDR2 reads FQNEAQ. The CDR3 loop is CASRLRDGPHQPQHF. CDR3 DNA sequence: TGTGCCAGCAGACTACGGGACGGACCTCATCAGCCCCAGCATTTT.

This clonotype was recorded many times. The gene calls are TRBV29-1 and TRBJ2-6, with 9 nucleotides matching TRBD1. CDR1 is SQVTM, CDR2 ANQGSEA, per germline. The CDR3 has 17 amino acids. Trimming cost V 3 bases and J 3 bases; bases outside gene matches: 9. CDR3 region: CSVEEMTGGYGANVLTF. The CDR3 bases are TGCAGCGTTGAGGAAATGACAGGGGGTTATGGGGCCAACGTCCTGACTTTC.

This clonotype was found many times. V is TRBV20-1 and J is TRBJ1-4; possibly TRBD1 for D (5 bases). Germline values: CDR1 DFQATT, CDR2 SNEGSKA (reference sequence). Trimming left V 5 bases short and J 5 bases short, with 15 bases between. CDR3 length: 14 residues. CDR3 in DNA: TGCAGTGCTCCCCCAGCAGGGTTGAATGAAAAACTGTTTTTT. Its translation: CSAPPAGLNEKLFF.

Many counts were recorded for this clonotype. The chain joins TRBV3-1 to TRBJ1-6, with D tentatively TRBD1 (6 bases). Germline V gives CDR1 LGHDT, CDR2 YNNKEL (reference sequence). This CDR3 is built from 15 residues. The V end lost 4 bases, the J end lost 5 bases, and 12 bases lay between the germline ends. The CDR3 DNA sequence: TGTGCCAGCAGCCCCAGGGGTGGTGATAATTCACCCCTCCACTTT. Translating it yields CASSPRGGDNSPLHF.

This clonotype has a count of ten or more. V and J are TRBV7-9 and TRBJ2-1; weak D call: TRBD1 (5 bases). V lost 3 bases to trimming and J lost 10 bases, with 13 bases between them. Germline V CDR1 and CDR2: SEHNR, FQNEAQ (reference sequence). The CDR3 has 13 residues. CDR3 nucleotide sequence: TGTGCCAGCAGCTTCTTTGACAGCGAAGAGCAGTTCTTC. As protein: CASSFFDSEEQFF. Full variable domain (remainder filled in from reference TRBV7-9 and TRBJ2-1): DTGVSQNPRHKITKRGQNVTFRCDPISEHNRLYWYRQTLGQGPEFLTYFQNEAQLEKSRLLSDRFSAERPKGSFSTLEIQRTEQGDSAMYLCASSFFDSEEQFFGPGTRLTVL.

In this sample, this clonotype turned up many times. This sequence joins TRBV6-2 or TRBV6-3 and TRBJ2-4; 7 bases align to TRBD1. Trimming at V came to 2 bases and at J to 4 bases, leaving 8 bases not matched to a gene. CDR3 length: 16 residues. From germline, CDR1 is MNHEY and CDR2 SVGEGT. The CDR3: CASSYLVGTEKNIQYF. CDR3 nucleotide sequence: TGTGCCAGCAGTTACCTCGTTGGGACAGAGAAAAACATTCAGTACTTC.

This clonotype came up many times. The chain has TRBV28 and TRBJ1-1; D gene ambiguous. V lost 3 bases, J lost 1 base, and 9 bases lay in between. Germline V gene data show CDR1 as MDHEN and CDR2 as SYDVKM. The CDR3 runs to 14 residues. The CDR3 loop is CASSFRGTNTEAFF. CDR3 nucleotide sequence: TGTGCCAGCAGTTTCCGGGGAACGAACACTGAAGCTTTCTTT.

This clonotype was seen at least ten times. The chain is built from TRBV11-2 and TRBJ1-1; D may be TRBD1 (6 bases). The CDR3 sequence is 14 residues long. The ends were cut back, 2 bases at V and 3 bases at J, with 10 bases in the middle. Germline V CDR1 and CDR2: SGHAT, FQNNGV. The DNA of the CDR3 is TGTGCCAGCAGCTTACTGGCAGGGGACACTGAAGCTTTCTTT. Translated: CASSLLAGDTEAFF. The complete variable domain, with remaining parts taken from reference TRBV11-2 and TRBJ1-1, reads EAGVAQSPRYKIIEKRQSVAFWCNPISGHATLYWYQQILGQGPKLLIQFQNNGVVDDSQLPKDRFSAERLKGVDSTLKIQPAKLEDSAVYLCASSLLAGDTEAFFGQGTRLTVV.

This clonotype was counted at least ten times. This rearrangement joins TRBV7-2 to TRBJ2-5, with unresolved D. CDR1 and CDR2 from the germline V gene are SGHTA and FQGNSA. Trimming removed 4 bases from V and 2 bases from J, with 5 bases in between. CDR3 size: 12 residues. The CDR3, as DNA: TGTGCCAGCAGCTCAGGACAAGAGACCCAGTACTTC. It yields the protein CASSSGQETQYF.

Many counts were recorded for this clonotype. The chain carries TRBV9 and TRBJ2-1; no reliable D call. Germline CDR1 reads SGDLS; CDR2 reads YYNGEE. Trimming shortened V by 0 bases and J by 1 base, and 5 bases separated the two germline ends. This CDR3 region has 14 residues. The CDR3, as DNA: TGTGCCAGCAGCGTAGAAGCATCCTACAATGAGCAGTTCTTC. Its protein product is CASSVEASYNEQFF.

This clonotype showed up many times. The CDR3 reads CASSRGIQAFF. The DNA of the CDR3 is TGTGCCAGCAGCCGAGGGATCCAGGCGTTCTTC. J is TRBJ2-1 and V is TRBV7-9; D may be TRBD2 (5 bases). Between the trimmed V and J ends, which lost 5 bases and 15 bases, there was a span of 14 bases. There are 11 residues in the CDR3. Germline loops: CDR1 SEHNR, CDR2 FQNEAQ (reference sequence).

The sample holds many counts of this clonotype. V is TRBV7-2 and J is TRBJ2-1; 11 bases fit TRBD1. The CDR3 is made up of 17 amino acids. V was pared by 0 bases and J by 7 bases, with 8 bases of the junction left unmatched. CDR1 is SGHTA and CDR2 is FQGNSA in the germline V gene. The CDR3 sequence: CASSLARFGTGGNEQFF. CDR3 in DNA: TGTGCCAGCAGCTTAGCCCGTTTTGGGACAGGGGGAAATGAGCAGTTCTTC.

This clonotype was counted at least ten times. The chain has TRBV7-9 and TRBJ1-1; D may be TRBD1 (5 bases). In germline, CDR1 is SEHNR, CDR2 FQNEAQ (reference sequence). Trimming left V 6 bases short and J 5 bases short, with 13 bases between. The CDR3 has 13 amino acids. In DNA, the CDR3 is TGTGCCAGCAGTCTGCAGGGAATGACTGAAGCTTTCTTT. Protein sequence: CASSLQGMTEAFF.

The sample holds many counts of this clonotype. The chain carries TRBV29-1 and TRBJ2-5; a possible D gene is TRBD2 (6 bases). This CDR3 is built from 13 residues. V gave up 4 bases and J gave up 5 bases, with 14 bases separating them. Germline CDR1 reads SQVTM; CDR2 reads ANQGSEA. This CDR3 reads CSVVWGDRETQYF. The CDR3 nucleotides read TGCAGCGTTGTTTGGGGGGACCGGGAGACCCAGTACTTC. Looking up the rest from reference TRBV29-1 and TRBJ2-5 gives the full variable domain: SAVISQKPSRDICQRGTSLTIQCQVDSQVTMMFWYRQQPGQSLTLIATANQGSEATYESGFVIDKFPISRPNLTFSTLTVSNMSPEDSSIYLCSVVWGDRETQYFGPGTRLLVL.

This clonotype was seen repeatedly, ten times or more. The J gene is TRBJ2-5, the V gene TRBV3-1, with 10 bases that match TRBD2. This CDR3 is built from 19 residues. CDR1 is LGHDT and CDR2 is YNNKEL in the germline V gene (reference sequence). Germline trimming cut 0 bases from V and 3 bases from J; bases unmatched to any gene: 13. The CDR3 nucleotides read TGTGCCAGCAGCCAAGATCGTAGCGGGGGGCTCTATCCAGAAGAGACCCAGTACTTC. This sequence encodes CASSQDRSGGLYPEETQYF.

This clonotype showed up many times. The chain joins TRBV7-2 to TRBJ1-5; tentatively, D is TRBD1 (6 bases). V was shortened by 4 bases and J by 2 bases, with 9 bases between the two germline ends. This CDR3 comprises 14 residues. CDR1 and CDR2 from the germline V gene are SGHTA and FQGNSA. CDR3 bases: TGTGCCAGCAGCTACAGGGAAGGCAATCAGCCCCAGCATTTT. Residues: CASSYREGNQPQHF.

This clonotype was picked up many times. The chain carries TRBV6-5 and TRBJ2-5, with a tentative D call TRBD2 (6 bases). Looked up from germline, CDR1 is MNHEY and CDR2 is SVGAGI. The CDR3 runs 16 residues. V dropped 1 base and J dropped 2 bases, with 14 bases sitting between them. CDR3 region: CASSYFPSAGQETQYF. The CDR3 DNA follows: TGTGCCAGCAGTTACTTCCCTTCGGCGGGGCAAGAGACCCAGTACTTC.